The next 21 T cell receptor beta chains were all read from a single sample in a study of response to subunit inactivated influenza vaccine. MiXCR, applied by TCRdb to the RT-PCR reads, yields one record per CDR3 protein. The sample includes 430,000 or so distinct CDR3 sequences, approximately 11% of them seen just once. Sequenced material: PBMCs from blood, taken roughly 45 days after vaccination. All receptors come from a man aged 50 to 59 who received an inactivated influenza vaccine.

V and J are TRBV9 and TRBJ2-5; D call uncertain. The germline gives CDR1 SGDLS, CDR2 YYNGEE. V lost 4 bases and J 1 base, leaving 5 bases between the germline ends. The CDR3 sequence is 12 residues long. The CDR3 here is CASSKSQETQYF. For the CDR3, the DNA is TGTGCCAGCAGCAAAAGCCAAGAGACCCAGTACTTC.

In its sample, this clonotype was seen a few times. The rearrangement uses TRBV10-3 and TRBJ1-4; D is unclear. The CDR3 has 15 amino acids. Looked up from germline, CDR1 is ENHRY and CDR2 is SYGVKD. V was trimmed by 3 bases and J by 8 bases, leaving 16 bases between them. This CDR3 reads CAISDPGGRGEKLFF. The DNA for the CDR3 is TGTGCCATCAGTGACCCGGGAGGGCGCGGGGAAAAACTGTTTTTT.

This sequence joins TRBV7-2 and TRBJ2-1; D is perhaps TRBD1 (5 bases). The CDR3 totals 15 residues. CDR1 SGHTA and CDR2 FQGNSA come from the germline V gene. Trimming removed 5 bases at V and 4 bases at J, with 15 bases between. This CDR3 is CASSPQDGRYNEQFF. The CDR3 nucleotides read TGTGCCAGCAGCCCACAGGACGGAAGATACAATGAGCAGTTCTTC.

The chain links TRBV5-6 to TRBJ2-7, with 14 bases fitting TRBD2. The CDR3 loop spans 16 amino acids. J lost 5 bases, V lost 4 bases, and 8 bases had no gene match. Germline V gene sequence: CDR1 SGHDT, CDR2 YYEEEE. This chain's CDR3 is CASSRKTSGRAHEQYF. The CDR3 DNA reads TGTGCCAGCAGCCGCAAGACTAGCGGGAGGGCCCACGAGCAGTACTTC.

This clonotype has more than one count but fewer than ten. The chain employs TRBV7-9 and TRBJ2-7, with 9 bases fitting TRBD1. V gave up 4 bases and J gave up 5 bases; unmatched junction bases: 9. Germline V gene sequence: CDR1 SEHNR, CDR2 FQNEAQ (reference sequence). The CDR3 consists of 15 residues. The DNA for the CDR3 is TGTGCCAGCAGCTATCCCGGGACAGGGACAAACGAGCAGTACTTC. Residues: CASSYPGTGTNEQYF.

This clonotype showed up many times. The V call is TRBV5-1, the J call TRBJ2-1, with D unclear. Trimming left V 0 bases short and J 3 bases short, with 7 bases between. The germline gives CDR1 SGHRS, CDR2 YFSETQ. The CDR3 is 14 residues long. This CDR3 reads CASSLEANYNEQFF. The CDR3 DNA reads as TGCGCCAGCAGCTTGGAGGCAAACTACAATGAGCAGTTCTTC.

The chain combines TRBV4-3 with TRBJ1-3; D is uncertain. This CDR3 is 16 amino acids long. CDR1 is LGHNA, CDR2 YSLEER, per germline. V lost 4 bases and J lost 2, with 15 bases in between. The CDR3: CASSREWVIAGNTIYF. The CDR3 region has the DNA TGCGCCAGCAGCCGGGAATGGGTAATAGCTGGAAACACCATATATTTT.

The table lists this clonotype with a few counts. This chain links TRBV6-5 with TRBJ2-5, with 10 positions matching TRBD1. Germline V gene lookup returns CDR1 MNHEY and CDR2 SVGAGI. CDR3 length: 16 residues. V lost 0 bases, J lost 4 bases, and 5 bases stayed unmatched. The CDR3 DNA follows: TGTGCCAGCAGTTACTCGGGACAGGGGATCCGAGAGACCCAGTACTTC. Translation: CASSYSGQGIRETQYF.

The V and J genes are TRBV7-2 and TRBJ1-5; D is undetermined. Trimming stripped 0 bases from V and 0 bases from J, with 21 bases between. The CDR3 loop spans 20 amino acids. Germline CDR1 SGHTA, CDR2 FQGNSA. The CDR3 here is CASSLAIPARNYYSNQPQHF. The CDR3 DNA reads TGTGCCAGCAGCTTAGCGATTCCGGCCAGGAATTATTATAGCAATCAGCCCCAGCATTTT.

In this sample, this clonotype turned up many times. This chain uses TRBV7-2 with TRBJ1-2; the D is unclear. Trimming cost V 3 bases and J 2 bases, with 7 bases left between them. The CDR3 extends over 13 amino acids. Germline lookup yields CDR1 SGHTA and CDR2 FQGNSA. The CDR3 coding sequence is TGTGCCAGCAGCTTCGCACAGAACTATGGCTACACCTTC. It translates to CASSFAQNYGYTF. Full variable domain (rest looked up from reference TRBV7-2 and TRBJ1-2): GAGVSQSPSNKVTEKGKDVELRCDPISGHTALYWYRQSLGQGLEFLIYFQGNSAPDKSGLPSDRFSAERTGGSVSTLTIQRTQQEDSAVYLCASSFAQNYGYTFGSGTRLTVV.

Here the CDR3 reads CASGRGRSTNEKLFF. CDR3 coding DNA: TGTGCCAGCGGGAGGGGCCGGTCAACTAATGAAAAACTGTTTTTT. The genes are TRBV6-1 and TRBJ1-4, with D possibly TRBD1 on 5 matching bases. Germline-derived CDR1 and CDR2 are MNHNS and SASEGT. CDR3 length equals 15 residues. V was shortened by 8 bases and J by 0 bases, with 13 bases between the two germline ends.

This clonotype has at least ten counts. The rearrangement links TRBV20-1 to TRBJ2-3; 9 bases fit TRBD2. This CDR3 region has 15 residues. Germline CDR1 reads DFQATT; CDR2 reads SNEGSKA (reference sequence). Trimming cost V 5 bases and J 4 bases; bases outside gene matches: 10. The CDR3 protein is CSADGRSGRADTQYF. In nucleotides, the CDR3 is TGCAGTGCTGATGGGCGTAGCGGGAGAGCAGATACGCAGTATTTT.

This clonotype was observed a handful of times. The chain uses TRBV5-1 and TRBJ1-5; D ambiguous. The CDR3 contains 15 residues. Trimming cost V 2 bases and J 3 bases, with 12 bases left between them. Germline V gene sequence: CDR1 SGHRS, CDR2 YFSETQ. The CDR3 DNA reads as TGCGCCAGCAGCTTAACCGGGCATGTCAATCAGCCCCAGCATTTT. Translating it yields CASSLTGHVNQPQHF.

The rearrangement joins TRBV10-2 to TRBJ2-1; no firm D call. V was cut by 7 bases and J by 5 bases, with 12 bases left in between. This CDR3 has 13 residues. Germline V gene data show CDR1 as WSHSY and CDR2 as SAAADI. CDR3 protein: CASTLWEHNEQFF. The CDR3 DNA reads as TGCGCCAGCACCCTCTGGGAACACAATGAGCAGTTCTTC.

This clonotype was seen many times. This chain joins TRBV12-3 or TRBV12-4 and TRBJ1-1; D might be TRBD1 (6 bases). Trimming took 3 bases from V and 1 from J, leaving 12 bases between them. CDR3 length equals 15 residues. This CDR3 is CASSFGTGRNTEAFF. The CDR3 DNA is TGTGCCAGCAGTTTCGGCACAGGGAGGAACACTGAAGCTTTCTTT.

The chain uses TRBV3-1 and TRBJ2-7, with 7 positions matching TRBD2. Germline-derived CDR1 and CDR2 are LGHDT and YNNKEL (reference sequence). J lost 5 bases, V lost 4 bases, and 8 bases had no gene match. This CDR3 has 14 amino acids. The CDR3 DNA follows: TGTGCCAGCAGCCCTCAGGGAGGGCAGAACGAGCAGTACTTC. It translates to CASSPQGGQNEQYF.

There are many counts of this clonotype. J is TRBJ1-1 and V is TRBV7-2; D is perhaps TRBD1 (6 bases). The CDR3 contains 15 residues. V lost 3 bases and J lost 1, with 12 bases in between. Germline V gene lookup returns CDR1 SGHTA and CDR2 FQGNSA. This chain's CDR3 is CASSFQPTGNTEAFF. For the CDR3, the DNA is TGTGCCAGCAGCTTCCAACCGACAGGGAACACTGAAGCTTTCTTT.

The sample holds a few counts of this clonotype. The chain recombines TRBV11-1 with TRBJ2-3; 8 bases line up with TRBD2. Germline lookup yields CDR1 SGHAT and CDR2 FQDESV (reference sequence). The CDR3 is 15 amino acids. J was trimmed by 6 bases and V by 4 bases; bases with no gene match: 9. CDR3 sequence: CASSSSGRGGDTQYF. The CDR3 DNA reads TGTGCCAGCAGCTCAAGCGGGAGAGGCGGGGATACGCAGTATTTT.

A word on this clonotype: Germline is not matched at one junction end, which may reflect a read error. The chain uses TRBV20-1 and TRBJ2-1, with 7 positions matching TRBD2. The CDR3 sequence is 19 residues long. Looked up from germline, CDR1 is DFQATT and CDR2 is SNEGSKA (reference sequence). The CDR3 sequence: CCARDVSSRAGDPYNEQFF. In nucleotides, the CDR3 is TGCTGTGCTAGAGATGTGTCCTCCCGGGCGGGGGACCCCTACAATGAGCAGTTCTTC.

This clonotype turned up a few times. CDR3 protein: CASSRDREGSKGQFF. In DNA, the CDR3 is TGTGCCAGCAGCCGTGACAGGGAGGGGTCTAAGGGGCAGTTCTTC. The chain joins TRBV5-5 to TRBJ2-1; D tentatively reads TRBD1 or TRBD2 (7 bases each). Trimming pared 4 bases from V and 12 bases from J, leaving 23 bases between. The germline gives CDR1 SGHKS, CDR2 YYEKEE (reference sequence). The CDR3 spans 15 residues.

The V and J genes are TRBV5-1 and TRBJ2-2; 13 nucleotides align to TRBD2. With V trimmed by 3 bases and J by 5 bases, 7 bases remained unmatched. CDR3 length: 17 amino acids. The germline V gene has CDR1 SGHRS and CDR2 YFSETQ. The DNA for the CDR3 is TGCGCCAGCAGCTACCGGACTAGCGGGAGTGGTACCGGGGAGCTGTTTTTT. Its protein product is CASSYRTSGSGTGELFF.